This entry features one T cell receptor (beta chain) sequence. The data are from a study of blood T cell repertoires in COVID-19. The wider study: Researchers got acute and convalescent COVID-19 samples from the United States, Italy and Spain. T cells, B-cell-depleted T cells, or PBMCs provided the cDNA or gDNA that served as material.

Source study methods: Reference gene primer amplification in the assay estimated nucleated cell counts. Generated by immunoSEQ multiplex PCR, the TCRdb table keeps only in-frame clones and is missing some. Clone size and the V and J calls come from that table; the DNA yielded D and trimming. The table records around 150,000 clones, around 87% of them present only once. V was pared by 0 bases and J by 10 bases, with 12 bases between. Germline V gene lookup returns CDR1 KGHSH and CDR2 LQKENI. The CDR3 totals 13 residues. The specimen was peripheral blood. The clonotype originates from a woman aged 60-70 years with active or convalescent COVID-19. This chain links TRBV18 with TRBJ1-1; weak D call: TRBD1 (5 bases). CDR3 nucleotide sequence: TGTGCCAGCTCACCACCGGAGGGGTTAGTAGCTTTCTTT. This gives the protein CASSPPEGLVAFF.